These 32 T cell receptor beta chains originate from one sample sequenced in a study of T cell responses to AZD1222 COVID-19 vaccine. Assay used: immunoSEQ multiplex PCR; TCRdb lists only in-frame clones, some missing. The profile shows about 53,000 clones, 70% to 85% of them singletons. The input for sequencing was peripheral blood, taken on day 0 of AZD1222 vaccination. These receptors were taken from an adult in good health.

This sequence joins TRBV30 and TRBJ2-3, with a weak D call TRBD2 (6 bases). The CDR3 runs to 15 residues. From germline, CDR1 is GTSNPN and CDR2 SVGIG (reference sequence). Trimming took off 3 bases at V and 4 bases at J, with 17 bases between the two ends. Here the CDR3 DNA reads TGTGCCTGGAGGGTTTGGGGCGGGACCCCAGATACGCAGTATTTT. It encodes CAWRVWGGTPDTQYF.

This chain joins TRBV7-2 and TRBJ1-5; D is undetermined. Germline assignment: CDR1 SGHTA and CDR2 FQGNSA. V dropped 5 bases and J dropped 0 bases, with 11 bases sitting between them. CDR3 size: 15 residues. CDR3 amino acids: CASSPGLNSNQPQHF. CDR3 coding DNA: TGTGCCAGCAGCCCTGGACTAAATAGCAATCAGCCCCAGCATTTT.

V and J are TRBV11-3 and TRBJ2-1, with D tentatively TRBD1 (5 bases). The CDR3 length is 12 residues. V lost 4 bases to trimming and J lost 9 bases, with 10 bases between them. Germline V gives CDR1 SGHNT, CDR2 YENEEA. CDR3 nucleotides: TGTGCCAGCAGCTCCAACCAGGGTGAGCAGTTCTTC. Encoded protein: CASSSNQGEQFF.

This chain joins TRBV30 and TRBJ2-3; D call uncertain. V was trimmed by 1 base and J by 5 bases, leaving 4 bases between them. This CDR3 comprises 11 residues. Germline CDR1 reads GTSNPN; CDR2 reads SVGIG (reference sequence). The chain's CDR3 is CAWSDGDTQYF. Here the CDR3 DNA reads TGTGCCTGGAGTGACGGAGATACGCAGTATTTT.

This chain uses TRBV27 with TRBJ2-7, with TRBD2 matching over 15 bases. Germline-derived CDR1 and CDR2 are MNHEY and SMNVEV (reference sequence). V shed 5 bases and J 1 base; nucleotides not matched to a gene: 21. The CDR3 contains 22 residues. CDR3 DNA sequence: TGTGCCAGCAGTCCTAAGGCTCGGTGGACTAGCGGGAGGGCCAGATCGTCCTACGAGCAGTACTTC. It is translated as CASSPKARWTSGRARSSYEQYF.

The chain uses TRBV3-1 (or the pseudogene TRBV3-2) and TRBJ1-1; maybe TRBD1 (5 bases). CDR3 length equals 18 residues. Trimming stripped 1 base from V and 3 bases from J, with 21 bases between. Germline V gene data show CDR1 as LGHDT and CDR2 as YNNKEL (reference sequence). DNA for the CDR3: TGTGCCAGCAGCCAAGTTTTTCCACCCTTCAGGGTTCACACTGAAGCTTTCTTT. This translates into CASSQVFPPFRVHTEAFF.

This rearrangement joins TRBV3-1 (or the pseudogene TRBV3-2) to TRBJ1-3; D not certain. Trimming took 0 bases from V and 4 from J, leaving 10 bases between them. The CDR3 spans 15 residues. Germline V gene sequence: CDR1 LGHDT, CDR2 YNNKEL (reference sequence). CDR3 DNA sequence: TGTGCCAGCAGCCAAGATCCCGTCGCGGGAAACACCATATATTTT. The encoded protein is CASSQDPVAGNTIYF.

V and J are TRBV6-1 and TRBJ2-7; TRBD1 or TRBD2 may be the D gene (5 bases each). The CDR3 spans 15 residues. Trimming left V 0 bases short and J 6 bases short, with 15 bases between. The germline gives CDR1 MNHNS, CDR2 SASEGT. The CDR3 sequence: CASSEALGETSEQYF. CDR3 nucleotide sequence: TGTGCCAGCAGTGAAGCCTTGGGGGAGACCTCCGAGCAGTACTTC.

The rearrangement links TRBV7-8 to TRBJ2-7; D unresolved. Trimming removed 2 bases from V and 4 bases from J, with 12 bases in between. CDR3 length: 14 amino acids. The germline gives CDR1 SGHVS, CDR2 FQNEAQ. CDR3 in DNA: TGTGCCAGCAGCTTAACCGGTCGAGATTACGAGCAGTACTTC. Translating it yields CASSLTGRDYEQYF.

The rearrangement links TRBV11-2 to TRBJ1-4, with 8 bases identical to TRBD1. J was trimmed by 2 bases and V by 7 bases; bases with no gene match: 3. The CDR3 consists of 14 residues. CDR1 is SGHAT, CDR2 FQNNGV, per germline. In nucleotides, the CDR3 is TGTGCCAGCACCCGACAGGGGACTAATGAAAAACTGTTTTTT. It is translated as CASTRQGTNEKLFF.

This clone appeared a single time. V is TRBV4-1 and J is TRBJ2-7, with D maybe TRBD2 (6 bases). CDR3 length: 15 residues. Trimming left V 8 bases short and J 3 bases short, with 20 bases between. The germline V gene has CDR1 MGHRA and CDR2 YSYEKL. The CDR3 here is CASAGSPSSYYEQYF. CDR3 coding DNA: TGCGCCAGCGCGGGGTCCCCCTCCTCTTACTACGAGCAGTACTTC.

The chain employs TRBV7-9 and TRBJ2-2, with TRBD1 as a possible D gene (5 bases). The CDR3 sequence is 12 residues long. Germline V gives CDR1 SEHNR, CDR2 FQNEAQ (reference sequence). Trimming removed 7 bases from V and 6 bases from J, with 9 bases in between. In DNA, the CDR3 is TGTGCCAGCACAGGGTTGTCCGGGGAGCTGTTTTTT. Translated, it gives CASTGLSGELFF. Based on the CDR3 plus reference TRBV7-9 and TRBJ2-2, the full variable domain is DTGVSQNPRHKITKRGQNVTFRCDPISEHNRLYWYRQTLGQGPEFLTYFQNEAQLEKSRLLSDRFSAERPKGSFSTLEIQRTEQGDSAMYLCASTGLSGELFFGEGSRLTVL.

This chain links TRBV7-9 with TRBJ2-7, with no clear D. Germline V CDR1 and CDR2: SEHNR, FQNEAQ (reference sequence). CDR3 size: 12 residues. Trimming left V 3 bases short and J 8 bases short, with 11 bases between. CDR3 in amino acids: CASSFDTAKQYF. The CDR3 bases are TGTGCCAGCAGCTTCGACACGGCGAAGCAGTACTTC.

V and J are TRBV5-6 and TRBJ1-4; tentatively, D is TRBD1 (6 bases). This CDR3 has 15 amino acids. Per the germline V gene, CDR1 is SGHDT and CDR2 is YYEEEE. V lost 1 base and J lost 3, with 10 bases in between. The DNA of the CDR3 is TGTGCCAGCAGCTTGAGGGGGGGCTCTAATGAAAAACTGTTTTTT. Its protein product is CASSLRGGSNEKLFF.

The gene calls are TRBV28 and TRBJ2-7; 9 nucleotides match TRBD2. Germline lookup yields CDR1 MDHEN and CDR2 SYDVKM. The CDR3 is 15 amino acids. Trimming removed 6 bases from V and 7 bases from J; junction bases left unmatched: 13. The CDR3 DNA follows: TGTGCCAGCAGACCCGGTGGGGCGGGAGGGAAGGAGCAGTACTTC. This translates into CASRPGGAGGKEQYF.

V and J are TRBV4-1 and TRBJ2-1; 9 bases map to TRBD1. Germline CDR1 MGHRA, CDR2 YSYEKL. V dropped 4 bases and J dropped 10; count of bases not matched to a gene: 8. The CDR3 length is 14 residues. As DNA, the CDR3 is TGCGCCAGCAGCCCCCAGGGGGACAGGGTCGAGCAGTTCTTC. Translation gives CASSPQGDRVEQFF.

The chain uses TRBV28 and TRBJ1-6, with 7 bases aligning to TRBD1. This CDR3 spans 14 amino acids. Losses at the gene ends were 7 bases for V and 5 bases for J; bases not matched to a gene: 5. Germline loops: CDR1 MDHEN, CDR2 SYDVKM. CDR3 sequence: CASTQGLNNSPLHF. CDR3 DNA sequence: TGTGCCAGCACACAGGGGCTTAATAATTCACCCCTCCACTTT.

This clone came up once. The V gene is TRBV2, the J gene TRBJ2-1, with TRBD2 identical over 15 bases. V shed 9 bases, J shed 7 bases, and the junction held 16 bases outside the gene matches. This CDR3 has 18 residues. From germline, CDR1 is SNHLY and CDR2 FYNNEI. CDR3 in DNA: TGTGCCAGTAGGAGGACTAGCGGGAGGGCCCAACGATGGAATGAGCAGTTCTTC. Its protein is CASRRTSGRAQRWNEQFF.

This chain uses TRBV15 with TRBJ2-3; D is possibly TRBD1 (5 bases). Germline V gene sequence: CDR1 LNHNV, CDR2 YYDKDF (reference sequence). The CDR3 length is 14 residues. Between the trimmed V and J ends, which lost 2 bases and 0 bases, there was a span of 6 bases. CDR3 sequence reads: CATSRQGSTDTQYF. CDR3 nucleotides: TGTGCCACCAGCAGACAGGGAAGCACAGATACGCAGTATTTT.

CDR3 sequence reads: CASSLYTGASTDTQYF. The DNA for the CDR3 is TGTGCCAGCAGTTTATATACAGGGGCTAGCACAGATACGCAGTATTTT. V usage is TRBV27 and J usage is TRBJ2-3; 7 nucleotides line up with TRBD1. V was clipped by 1 base and J by 0 bases; unmatched bases: 4. The CDR3 has 16 residues. CDR1 and CDR2 (germline): MNHEY, SMNVEV (reference sequence).

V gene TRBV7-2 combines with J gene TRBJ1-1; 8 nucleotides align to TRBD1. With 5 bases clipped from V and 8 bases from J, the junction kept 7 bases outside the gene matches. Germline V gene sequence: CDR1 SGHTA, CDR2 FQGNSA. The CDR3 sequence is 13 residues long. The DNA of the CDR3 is TGTGCCAGCAGCATCTGGGACAGGACCGAAGCTTTCTTT. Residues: CASSIWDRTEAFF.

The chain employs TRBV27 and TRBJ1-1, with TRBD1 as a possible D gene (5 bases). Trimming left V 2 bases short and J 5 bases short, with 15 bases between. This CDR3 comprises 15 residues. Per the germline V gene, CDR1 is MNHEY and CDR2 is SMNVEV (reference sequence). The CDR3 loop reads CASSLRGWGRTEAFF. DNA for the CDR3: TGTGCCAGCAGTTTAAGGGGCTGGGGAAGGACTGAAGCTTTCTTT.

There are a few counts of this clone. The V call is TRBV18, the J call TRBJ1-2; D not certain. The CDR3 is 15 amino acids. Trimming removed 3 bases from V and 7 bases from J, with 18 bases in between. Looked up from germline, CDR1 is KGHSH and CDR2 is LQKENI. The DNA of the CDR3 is TGTGCCAGCTCACCGGCCGAGGACGGAGGCCGTGGCTACACCTTC. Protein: CASSPAEDGGRGYTF.

CDR3 sequence reads: CASRVDRALNSPLHF. For the CDR3, the DNA is TGTGCCAGCAGGGTGGACAGGGCACTTAATTCACCCCTCCACTTT. V gene TRBV2 combines with J gene TRBJ1-6, with 8 bases that match TRBD1. The V gene's germline CDR1 is SNHLY and CDR2 FYNNEI. V shed 6 bases, J shed 6 bases, and the junction held 7 bases outside the gene matches. The CDR3 length is 15 residues.

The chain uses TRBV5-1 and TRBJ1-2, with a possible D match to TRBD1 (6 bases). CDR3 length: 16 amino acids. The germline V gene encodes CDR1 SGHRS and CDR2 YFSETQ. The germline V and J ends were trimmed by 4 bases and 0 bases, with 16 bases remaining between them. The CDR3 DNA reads TGCGCCAGCAGCCAAGGACAGTTTTCGACTAACTATGGCTACACCTTC. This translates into CASSQGQFSTNYGYTF. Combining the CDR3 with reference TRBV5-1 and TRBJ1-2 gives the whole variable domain KAGVTQTPRYLIKTRGQQVTLSCSPISGHRSVSWYQQTPGQGLQFLFEYFSETQRNKGNFPGRFSGRQFSNSRSEMNVSTLELGDSALYLCASSQGQFSTNYGYTFGSGTRLTVV.

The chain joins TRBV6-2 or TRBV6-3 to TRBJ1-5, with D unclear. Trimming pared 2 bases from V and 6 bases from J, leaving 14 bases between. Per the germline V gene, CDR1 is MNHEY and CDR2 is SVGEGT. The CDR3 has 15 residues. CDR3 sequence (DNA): TGTGCCAGCAGTTACCCGGGGTTTGAGGGTCAGCCCCAGCATTTT. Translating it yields CASSYPGFEGQPQHF.

CDR3 nucleotide sequence: TGTGCCAGTAGTATAGCCTGGGGCAATCAGCCCCAGCATTTT. It translates to CASSIAWGNQPQHF. V gene TRBV19 combines with J gene TRBJ1-5; D ambiguous. The germline V gene has CDR1 LNHDA and CDR2 SQIVND (reference sequence). The CDR3 length is 14 residues. Trimming pared 1 base from V and 2 bases from J, leaving 6 bases between.

The CDR3: CASKSSQENTEAFF. The DNA of the CDR3 is TGTGCCAGTAAGTCGTCGCAGGAAAACACTGAAGCTTTCTTT. The chain employs TRBV19 and TRBJ1-1, with no clear D. The CDR3 has 14 amino acids. Trimming cost V 7 bases and J 2 bases, with 14 bases left between them. CDR1 LNHDA and CDR2 SQIVND come from the germline V gene (reference sequence).

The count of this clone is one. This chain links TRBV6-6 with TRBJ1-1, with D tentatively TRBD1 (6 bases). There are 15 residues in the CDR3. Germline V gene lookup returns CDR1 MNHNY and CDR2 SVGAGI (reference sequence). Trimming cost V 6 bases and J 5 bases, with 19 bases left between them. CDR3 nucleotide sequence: TGTGCCAGCAGCGAACCGGGAACAGGGTTTACTGAAGCTTTCTTT. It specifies CASSEPGTGFTEAFF.

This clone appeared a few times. The CDR3 sequence: CASSLAVEEKLFF. CDR3 bases: TGTGCCAGCAGCTTAGCTGTCGAAGAAAAACTGTTTTTT. This chain uses TRBV7-2 with TRBJ1-4, with D hard to call. Germline values: CDR1 SGHTA, CDR2 FQGNSA. V was pared by 0 bases and J by 8 bases, with 7 bases between. This CDR3 is built from 13 residues.

CDR3: CASSDGRAINTEAFF. In DNA form, the CDR3 reads TGTGCCAGCAGTGATGGCAGAGCCATAAACACTGAAGCTTTCTTT. This rearrangement joins TRBV2 to TRBJ1-1; no clear D. The CDR3 contains 15 residues. The germline V gene encodes CDR1 SNHLY and CDR2 FYNNEI. V was clipped by 3 bases and J by 2 bases, with 13 bases between them. Full variable domain (rest looked up from reference TRBV2 and TRBJ1-1): EPEVTQTPSHQVTQMGQEVILRCVPISNHLYFYWYRQILGQKVEFLVSFYNNEISEKSEIFDDQFSVERPDGSNFTLKIRSTKLEDSAMYFCASSDGRAINTEAFFGQGTRLTVV.

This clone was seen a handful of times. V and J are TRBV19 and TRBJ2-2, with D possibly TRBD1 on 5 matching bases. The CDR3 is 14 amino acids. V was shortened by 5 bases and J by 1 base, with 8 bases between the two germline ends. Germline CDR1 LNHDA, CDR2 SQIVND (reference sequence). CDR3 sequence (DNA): TGTGCCAGTAGTGGGGCACAGAACACCGGGGAGCTGTTTTTT. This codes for CASSGAQNTGELFF.